What follows are 20 T cell receptor beta chains derived from one specimen sequenced in a study of prognosis after radiotherapy for stage I lung cancer (dated by TCRdb to the early 2020s). For sequencing, an Illumina HiSeq 3000 was employed. The TCR beta CDR3 region was amplified from genomic DNA by two rounds of multiplex PCR. The first PCR round used primers specific to each TRBV and TRBJ gene, and the primer sequences were filed in Chinese patent CN105087789A. The public reads were run again by TCRdb, first through fastp at Q25 and then through MiXCR, and only productive beta chains were kept. Identical CDR3 proteins give one entry, which carries the most common genes and DNA. The sample table contains approximately 31,000 distinct CDR3 sequences; only one count was recorded for 48% of them. The top ten clonotypes cover about 15% of the sample. Specimen: PBMCs, collected before or after stereotactic body radiation therapy (not recorded which). These receptors originate from a donor aged 50 or older with non-small cell lung cancer.

This clonotype was found many times. The V call is TRBV5-4, the J call TRBJ2-7, with no clear D. Germline V gene sequence: CDR1 SGHNT, CDR2 YYREEE (reference sequence). V was cut by 4 bases and J by 0 bases, with 14 bases left in between. The CDR3 totals 15 residues. CDR3 bases: TGTGCCAGCAGCCTAGGAAGGACGGACTCCTACGAGCAGTACTTC. Translating gives CASSLGRTDSYEQYF. The whole variable domain, filled in from reference TRBV5-4 and TRBJ2-7, reads ETGVTQSPTHLIKTRGQQVTLRCSSQSGHNTVSWYQQALGQGPQFIFQYYREEENGRGNFPPRFSGLQFPNYSSELNVNALELDDSALYLCASSLGRTDSYEQYFGPGTRLTVT.

A note on this clonotype: One junction end disagrees with the germline gene, perhaps due to a read error. The chain has TRBV6-1 and TRBJ2-2; 9 nucleotides match TRBD2. Germline CDR1 MNHNS, CDR2 SASEGT. The CDR3 is 14 residues long. The CDR3 region has the DNA TGTGCCAGCATGACTAGCGGCAACACCGTGGAGCTGTTTTTT. This sequence encodes CASMTSGNTVELFF.

The genes are TRBV5-1 and TRBJ2-7; D call uncertain. Trimming pared 4 bases from V and 4 bases from J, leaving 12 bases between. Germline V CDR1 and CDR2: SGHRS, YFSETQ. The CDR3 covers 13 residues. CDR3 nucleotide sequence: TGCGCCAGCAGCCCGAGGATCGGATACGAGCAGTACTTC. It is translated as CASSPRIGYEQYF.

This chain links TRBV5-1 with TRBJ1-1; D is unresolved. Trimming removed 0 bases from V and 2 bases from J, with 5 bases in between. The CDR3 loop spans 13 amino acids. CDR1 and CDR2 (germline): SGHRS, YFSETQ. CDR3 residues: CASSLESNTEAFF. CDR3 DNA: TGCGCCAGCAGCTTGGAGTCAAACACTGAAGCTTTCTTT.

Of note for this clonotype: This may arise from a read error, as a much more abundant clone is one base away. The chain combines TRBV14 with TRBJ2-1; D is uncertain. Deletions cut 1 base from V and 5 bases from J, with 9 bases between. The germline V gene has CDR1 SGHDN and CDR2 FVKESK. This CDR3 is built from 14 residues. The CDR3 sequence is CASSQAQLHNEQFF. The CDR3, as DNA: TGTGCCAGCAGCCAAGCCCAGTTACACAATGAGCAGTTCTTC. Supplemented by reference TRBV14 and TRBJ2-1, the full variable domain reads EAGVTQFPSHSVIEKGQTVTLRCDPISGHDNLYWYRRVMGKEIKFLLHFVKESKQDESGMPNNRFLAERTGGTYSTLKVQPAELEDSGVYFCASSQAQLHNEQFFGPGTRLTVL.

CDR3 in DNA: TGTGCCAGCATATACAGGGACACCGGGGAGCTGTTTTTT. Translating it yields CASIYRDTGELFF. V gene TRBV6-1 combines with J gene TRBJ2-2; D is possibly TRBD1 (6 bases). CDR3 size: 13 residues. V lost 7 bases, J lost 3 bases, and 9 bases lay in between. Per the germline V gene, CDR1 is MNHNS and CDR2 is SASEGT.

The chain carries TRBV7-3 and TRBJ2-2, with D tentatively TRBD2 (6 bases). The CDR3 spans 17 residues. The V gene's germline CDR1 is SGHTA and CDR2 FQGTGA. The germline V and J ends were trimmed by 4 bases and 4 bases, with 19 bases remaining between them. The CDR3 here is CASSSRTGASLTGELFF. The CDR3 DNA follows: TGTGCCAGCAGCTCGAGGACGGGAGCGTCCCTCACCGGGGAGCTGTTTTTT.

This clonotype was recorded at least ten times. The chain has TRBV7-3 and TRBJ2-2; D possibly corresponds to TRBD1 (5 bases). This CDR3 has 11 residues. V was trimmed by 6 bases and J by 8 bases, leaving 7 bases between them. Per the germline V gene, CDR1 is SGHTA and CDR2 is FQGTGA. Written as DNA, the CDR3 is TGTGCCAGCAGACAGGAAGGGGAGCTGTTTTTT. Translation gives CASRQEGELFF.

At least ten counts were recorded for this clonotype. V usage is TRBV29-1 and J usage is TRBJ1-1; TRBD1 is a possible D gene (6 bases). With 5 bases removed from V and 1 base from J, the gap between germline ends came to 8 bases. The CDR3 has 12 amino acids. Germline assignment: CDR1 SQVTM and CDR2 ANQGSEA. The CDR3 region is CSVSQGNTEAFF. In DNA, the CDR3 is TGCAGCGTTTCACAGGGGAACACTGAAGCTTTCTTT.

CDR3 DNA: TGTGCCAGCTGCCCCTCTCGAGGGGCGCGGCGTTTCGTAGACTCGGTGTACTTC. The encoded protein is CASCPSRGARRFVDSVYF. The chain combines TRBV3-2 with TRBJ2-7; no check of the table's D call, TRBD1, against the DNA was made. TRBV3-2 is annotated as a pseudogene. The CDR3 has 18 amino acids.

V usage is TRBV7-8 and J usage is TRBJ1-5; possibly TRBD1 for D (5 bases). Trimming pared 5 bases from V and 8 bases from J, leaving 22 bases between. CDR3 length: 16 residues. Germline lookup yields CDR1 SGHVS and CDR2 FQNEAQ. CDR3 bases: TGTGCCAGCAGCCCTAAATTTTTCGGGGCTAGGAAGCCCCAGCATTTT. It yields the protein CASSPKFFGARKPQHF.

This clonotype is medium-sized within its sample. This chain connects TRBV2 to TRBJ1-2; no firm D call. CDR3 size: 14 residues. Germline-derived CDR1 and CDR2 are SNHLY and FYNNEI. The V end was cut by 6 bases, the J end by 3 bases, with 14 bases between. The CDR3 DNA is TGTGCCAGCAGCCTAGACGGAAGGGACTATGGCTACACCTTC. As protein: CASSLDGRDYGYTF.

This chain joins TRBV6-2 or TRBV6-3 and TRBJ2-1; TRBD2 agrees at 16 bases. Germline assignment: CDR1 MNHEY and CDR2 SVGEGT. The CDR3 has 17 amino acids. V shed 4 bases, J shed 7 bases, and the junction held 7 bases outside the gene matches. CDR3 sequence reads: CASSWGLAGGGLNEQFF. In DNA, the CDR3 is TGTGCCAGCAGTTGGGGACTAGCGGGAGGGGGTTTGAATGAGCAGTTCTTC.

At least ten counts were recorded for this clonotype. The chain uses TRBV6-1 and TRBJ1-5; D perhaps matches TRBD1 (6 bases). Deletions cut 5 bases from V and 3 bases from J, with 14 bases between. Germline loops: CDR1 MNHNS, CDR2 SASEGT. The CDR3 runs to 15 residues. The CDR3 loop reads CASSPSQGLNQPQHF. CDR3 nucleotides: TGTGCCAGCAGTCCATCACAGGGCCTCAATCAGCCCCAGCATTTT.

This clonotype appeared many times. The chain is built from TRBV20-1 and TRBJ2-5; TRBD2 matches at 12 bases. Per germline, CDR1 DFQATT and CDR2 SNEGSKA (reference sequence). V was pared by 3 bases and J by 2 bases, with 7 bases of the junction left unmatched. The CDR3 totals 16 residues. The CDR3 reads CSARGTSGPAQETQYF. The DNA for the CDR3 is TGCAGTGCTAGGGGGACTAGCGGGCCCGCGCAAGAGACCCAGTACTTC.

This clonotype was found a few times. V usage is TRBV5-4 and J usage is TRBJ2-1; D tentatively reads TRBD1 or TRBD2 (6 bases each). In germline, CDR1 is SGHNT, CDR2 YYREEE (reference sequence). This CDR3 has 15 amino acids. Deletions cut 4 bases from V and 5 bases from J, with 16 bases between. CDR3 loop: CASSPPGADHNEQFF. The CDR3 nucleotides are TGTGCCAGCAGCCCCCCGGGGGCAGACCACAATGAGCAGTTCTTC.

This clonotype was seen many times. The chain is built from TRBV18 and TRBJ2-5; the match to TRBD1 covers 7 bases. The CDR3 has 18 amino acids. Germline-derived CDR1 and CDR2 are KGHSH and LQKENI. J lost 4 bases, V lost 2 bases, and 16 bases had no gene match. DNA of the CDR3: TGTGCCAGCTCACCATTGACAGGGAAAAAGAGTGGAAGAGAGACCCAGTACTTC. Translation gives CASSPLTGKKSGRETQYF.

This chain links TRBV20-1 with TRBJ2-3, with D tentatively TRBD1 (5 bases). The CDR3 has 15 amino acids. Germline V gene lookup returns CDR1 DFQATT and CDR2 SNEGSKA (reference sequence). Trimming pared 0 bases from V and 0 bases from J, leaving 10 bases between. CDR3 DNA sequence: TGCAGTGCTAGAGATAAGGGGTTAAGCACAGATACGCAGTATTTT. Translating gives CSARDKGLSTDTQYF.

This clonotype has at least ten counts. CDR3 residues: CASSFSGSNQPQHF. DNA of the CDR3: TGTGCCAGCTCATTCTCTGGGAGCAATCAGCCCCAGCATTTT. The gene calls are TRBV18 and TRBJ1-5; D gene unclear. The CDR3 spans 14 residues. CDR1 is KGHSH, CDR2 LQKENI, per germline. V dropped 5 bases and J dropped 1 base, with 9 bases sitting between them.

This clonotype was seen ten or more times. This chain joins TRBV18 and TRBJ2-2, with D possibly being TRBD1 (6 bases). The CDR3 length is 15 residues. The V end lost 2 bases, the J end lost 5 bases, and 12 bases lay between the germline ends. The germline gives CDR1 KGHSH, CDR2 LQKENI. The CDR3 loop is CASSPTLTGTGELFF. As DNA, the CDR3 is TGTGCCAGCTCACCAACCCTCACAGGGACCGGGGAGCTGTTTTTT. Variable domain in full (rest from reference TRBV18 and TRBJ2-2): NAGVMQNPRHLVRRRGQEARLRCSPMKGHSHVYWYRQLPEEGLKFMVYLQKENIIDESGMPKERFSAEFPKEGPSILRIQQVVRGDSAAYFCASSPTLTGTGELFFGEGSRLTVL.